The clone carrying this T cell receptor (beta chain) was observed a few times. The data are from a study of CDR3 diversity in severe acne. TCRdb independently ran MiXCR on the PCR reads; one entry per CDR3 protein. This table holds about 84,000 distinct CDR3 sequences, roughly 51% found once. The CDR3 length is 11 residues. Germline V CDR1 and CDR2: KGHDR, SFDVKD. The ends were cut back, 9 bases at V and 5 bases at J, with 9 bases in the middle. The chain uses TRBV24-1 and TRBJ1-1; tentatively, D is TRBD1 (5 bases). Sequenced: blood. This clonotype originated in a male donor in good health, without acne. CDR3: CATRGGTEAFF. CDR3 DNA sequence: TGTGCCACCCGCGGGGGGACTGAAGCTTTCTTT.